This TCR beta chain comes out of a study of T-cell reconstitution after alpha-beta-depleted transplantation in children. Whole-study findings and limits: Reportedly, only several hundred clones from non-depleted graft cells drove alpha-beta T-cell counts at about two months. Newly generated T cells supplied most T-cell counts and diversity one year post-transplant. Diversity of TCRbeta at day 60 was high in some patients, arising from surviving recipient T cells and thymic progenitors.

A remark on this clonotype: Its antigen is still unknown.

As it was prepared, the TCRbeta library received unique molecular identifiers. TCRdb used MiXCR to reprocess the PCR reads, holding one entry per CDR3 protein. The sample includes about 130,000 distinct CDR3 sequences, about 9.5% seen only once; the top ten take less than 25%. Trimming at V came to 5 bases and at J to 3 bases, leaving 10 bases not matched to a gene. The germline gives CDR1 MNHEY, CDR2 SVGEGT. The CDR3 runs 16 residues. The source is a girl in the first two years of life who had a stem cell transplant for combined immunodeficiency, so the T cells may come from the graft donor. The chain joins TRBV6-2 or TRBV6-3 to TRBJ1-5; the match to TRBD1 covers 7 bases. The source material was PBMCs, mostly from graft donor cells, sampled 180 days after TCRalphabeta/CD19-depleted stem cell transplant. The CDR3 sequence: CASSHLVRGNNQPQHF. CDR3 sequence (DNA): TGTGCCAGCAGTCACCTTGTCAGGGGGAACAATCAGCCCCAGCATTTT.